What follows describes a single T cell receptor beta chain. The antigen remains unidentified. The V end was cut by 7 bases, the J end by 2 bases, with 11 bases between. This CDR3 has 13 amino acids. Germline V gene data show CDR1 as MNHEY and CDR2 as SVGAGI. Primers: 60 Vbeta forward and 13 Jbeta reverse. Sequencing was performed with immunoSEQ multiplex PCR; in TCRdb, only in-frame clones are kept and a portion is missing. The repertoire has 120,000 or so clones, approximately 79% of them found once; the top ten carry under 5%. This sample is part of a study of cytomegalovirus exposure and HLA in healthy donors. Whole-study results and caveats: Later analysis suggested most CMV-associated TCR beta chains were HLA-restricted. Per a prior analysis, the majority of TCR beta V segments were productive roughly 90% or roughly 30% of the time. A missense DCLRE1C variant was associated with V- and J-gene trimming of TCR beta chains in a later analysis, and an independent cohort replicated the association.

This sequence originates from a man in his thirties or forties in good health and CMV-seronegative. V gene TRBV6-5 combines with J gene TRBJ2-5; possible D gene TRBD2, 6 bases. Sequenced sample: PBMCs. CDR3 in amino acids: CASMRGRQETQYF. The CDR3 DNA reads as TGTGCCAGCATGCGTGGGAGGCAAGAGACCCAGTACTTC.